This TCR beta chain appears in the sequencing data of a study of T cell repertoires in cytomegalovirus infection. MiXCR was run by TCRdb on the reads, yielding one entry per CDR3 protein. The sample contains around 750,000 distinct CDR3 sequences, 32% of which appear only once. Study-wide points: HLA-C-restricted CMV clonotypes gave the most frequent clonotype in two of eight donors. Cumulative frequency of public TCR beta families picked out carriers of CMV plus the relevant HLA.

In this sample, this clonotype turned up a few times. As yet, its antigen is unknown. Sequenced here: cultured CD8+ T cells from PBMCs, sampled from culture after CMV antigen stimulation. This receptor was identified in a human donor in good health (CMV status not recorded). Some clones in this sample may be carry-over from other donors' samples.

CDR3: CASSGQSYEQYV. CDR3 nucleotide sequence: TGTGCCAGCAGTGGACAGTCCTACGAGCAGTACGTC. The chain uses TRBV7-9 and TRBJ2-7; a weak D match, TRBD1 (6 bases). Germline-derived CDR1 and CDR2 are SEHNR and FQNEAQ (reference sequence). Trimming removed 6 bases at V and 1 base at J, with 7 bases between. CDR3 length equals 12 residues.